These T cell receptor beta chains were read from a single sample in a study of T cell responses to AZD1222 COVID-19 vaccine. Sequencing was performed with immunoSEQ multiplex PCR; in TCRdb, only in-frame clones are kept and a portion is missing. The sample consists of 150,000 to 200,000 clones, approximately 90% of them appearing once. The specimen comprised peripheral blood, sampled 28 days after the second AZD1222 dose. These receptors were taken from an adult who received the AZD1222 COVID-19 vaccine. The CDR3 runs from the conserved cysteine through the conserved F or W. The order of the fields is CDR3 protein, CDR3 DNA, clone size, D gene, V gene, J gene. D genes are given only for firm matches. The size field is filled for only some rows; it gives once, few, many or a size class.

CASSLDVLEKNTEAFF,TGTGCCAGCAGCTTAGACGTCCTCGAGAAGAACACTGAAGCTTTCTTT,NA,NA,TRBV7-9,TRBJ1-1
CASSPRAQNRVGQPQHF,TGTGCCAGCTCACCGCGAGCCCAAAACAGGGTCGGGCAGCCCCAGCATTTT,NA,NA,TRBV18,TRBJ1-5
CASSVSFLPETQYF,TGTGCCAGCTCGGTCAGTTTTCTTCCCGAGACCCAGTACTTC,NA,NA,TRBV18,TRBJ2-5
CASSLHGGVNSPLHF,TGTGCCAGCAGCCTACATGGGGGGGTTAATTCACCCCTCCACTTT,NA,NA,TRBV6-5,TRBJ1-6
CASSIGSGNEKLFF,TGTGCCAGTAGTATAGGCAGTGGGAATGAAAAACTGTTTTTT,NA,NA,TRBV19,TRBJ1-4
CASSLSFSANEQFF,TGTGCCAGCAGCTTATCCTTCAGCGCCAATGAGCAGTTCTTC,NA,NA,TRBV7-2,TRBJ2-1
CASFTDSYEQYF,TGCGCCAGTTTCACAGATTCCTACGAGCAGTACTTC,NA,NA,TRBV5-1,TRBJ2-7
CASSPGGGAYNEQFF,TGTGCCAGCTCACCAGGAGGAGGGGCCTACAATGAGCAGTTCTTC,NA,NA,TRBV18,TRBJ2-1
CASSQQSEQYF,TGTGCCAGCAGCCAACAGTCAGAGCAGTACTTC,few,NA,TRBV3-1/TRBV3-2,TRBJ2-7
CASSLVAVQETQYF,TGCGCCAGCAGCTTGGTAGCAGTCCAAGAGACCCAGTACTTC,once,NA,TRBV5-1,TRBJ2-5
CAISENQGTEAFF,TGTGCCATCAGTGAGAATCAAGGTACTGAAGCTTTCTTT,NA,NA,TRBV10-3,TRBJ1-1
CASRTAGSTEAFF,TGTGCCAGCAGGACCGCGGGGAGCACTGAAGCTTTCTTT,NA,NA,TRBV12-3/TRBV12-4,TRBJ1-1
CASSRLRNTEAFF,TGTGCCAGCAGTCGGCTGAGGAACACTGAAGCTTTCTTT,NA,NA,TRBV27,TRBJ1-1
CASSADQGLGETQYF,TGTGCCAGCAGCGCCGACCAGGGGCTCGGAGAGACCCAGTACTTC,NA,NA,TRBV13,TRBJ2-5
CSVEEGRQTHTEAFF,TGCAGCGTTGAAGAGGGGAGACAAACCCACACTGAAGCTTTCTTT,NA,NA,TRBV29-1,TRBJ1-1
CASSQTGDRSTDTQYF,TGCGCCAGCAGCCAGACAGGGGATCGGAGCACAGATACGCAGTATTTT,NA,TRBD1,TRBV5-1,TRBJ2-3
CASSYSPGTVGEKLFF,TGTGCCAGCAGTTATTCTCCCGGGACAGTGGGGGAAAAACTGTTTTTT,NA,TRBD1,TRBV6-5,TRBJ1-4
CASSSSGAGYTF,TGTGCCAGCAGTTCATCAGGAGCTGGCTACACCTTC,NA,NA,TRBV6-6,TRBJ1-2
CASSLVFGSGNTIYF,TGTGCCAGCAGCTTAGTTTTTGGATCTGGAAACACCATATATTTT,NA,NA,TRBV7-2,TRBJ1-3
CASSLVGASLSYEQYF,TGTGCCAGCAGCTTAGTCGGGGCTTCCCTTTCCTACGAGCAGTACTTC,NA,NA,TRBV7-2,TRBJ2-7
CASSGDTEAFF,TGTGCCAGCAGTGGGGACACTGAAGCTTTCTTT,NA,NA,TRBV2,TRBJ1-1
CASSSTDRPLTEAFF,TGTGCCAGTAGTTCTACCGACAGGCCCCTAACTGAAGCTTTCTTT,NA,NA,TRBV19,TRBJ1-1
CASSSDRGNTEAFF,TGTGCCAGCAGCTCCGACAGGGGGAACACTGAAGCTTTCTTT,NA,TRBD1,TRBV7-9,TRBJ1-1
CASSPSREDEQFF,TGTGCCAGCAGCCCCTCCCGGGAAGATGAGCAGTTCTTC,NA,NA,TRBV7-3,TRBJ2-1
CATSRGTGFKLRTLHF,TGTGCCACCAGCAGAGGGACAGGGTTCAAACTTCGTACCCTCCACTTT,NA,TRBD1,TRBV15,TRBJ1-6
CASSVSGGWGNEQFF,TGTGCCAGCAGCGTTAGCGGGGGGTGGGGCAATGAGCAGTTCTTC,NA,TRBD2,TRBV9,TRBJ2-1